This TCR beta chain was sequenced during a study of graft-versus-host responses after intestinal transplantation. Across the study: All recipients were transplanted with multivisceral, liver-intestinal, or isolated intestinal grafts. Notes on the study in general: Recipient marrow held GvH clones, some first seen in ileum or blood. Peak GvH clone levels in circulation were associated with early post-transplant HvG declines.

V lost 1 base to trimming and J lost 2 bases, with 9 bases between them. CDR1 MGHRA and CDR2 YSYEKL come from the germline V gene. This CDR3 has 14 residues. This clone was seen only a few times. The antigen remains unidentified. Here immunoSEQ multiplex PCR was the method, and the copy in TCRdb shows in-frame clones only, minus some. This table has about 94,000 clones, roughly 90% appearing once. The sequence came from a human donor who received an intestinal transplant. The sequences come from unstimulated CD8+ T cells sorted from spleen or lymph node cells, collected before intestinal transplant. The chain recombines TRBV4-1 with TRBJ2-7, with D maybe TRBD2 (7 bases). The CDR3 region has the DNA TGCGCCAGCAGCCAAGGAGGGGGGGCCTACGAGCAGTACTTC. This translates into CASSQGGGAYEQYF.